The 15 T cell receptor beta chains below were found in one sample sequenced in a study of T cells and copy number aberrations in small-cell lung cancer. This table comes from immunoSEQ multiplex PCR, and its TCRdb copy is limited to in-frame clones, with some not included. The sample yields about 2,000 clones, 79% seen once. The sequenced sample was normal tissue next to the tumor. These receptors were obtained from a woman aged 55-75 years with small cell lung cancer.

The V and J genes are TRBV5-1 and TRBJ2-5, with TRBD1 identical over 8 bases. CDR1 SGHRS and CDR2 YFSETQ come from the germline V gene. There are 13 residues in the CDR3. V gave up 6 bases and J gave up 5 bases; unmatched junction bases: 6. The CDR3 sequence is CASKTGATETQYF. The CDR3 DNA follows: TGCGCCAGCAAGACAGGGGCCACGGAGACCCAGTACTTC.

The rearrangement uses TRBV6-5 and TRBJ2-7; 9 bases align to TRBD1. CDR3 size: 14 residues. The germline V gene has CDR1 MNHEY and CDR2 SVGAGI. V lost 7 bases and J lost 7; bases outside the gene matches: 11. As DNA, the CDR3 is TGTGCCAGCACCAACAGGGGGCTAACCGGGGAGCAGTACTTC. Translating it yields CASTNRGLTGEQYF.

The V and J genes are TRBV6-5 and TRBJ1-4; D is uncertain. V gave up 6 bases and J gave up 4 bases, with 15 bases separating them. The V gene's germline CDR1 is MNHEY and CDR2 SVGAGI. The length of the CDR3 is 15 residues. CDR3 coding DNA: TGTGCCAGCAGCCCAGGACGAAGCAATAATGAAAAACTGTTTTTT. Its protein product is CASSPGRSNNEKLFF.

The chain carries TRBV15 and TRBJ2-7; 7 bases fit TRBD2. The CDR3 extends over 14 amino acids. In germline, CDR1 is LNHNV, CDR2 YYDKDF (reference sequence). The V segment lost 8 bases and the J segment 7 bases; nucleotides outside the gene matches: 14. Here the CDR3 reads CATRMGGGSAEQYF. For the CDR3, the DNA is TGTGCCACCCGGATGGGGGGGGGTTCGGCAGAGCAGTACTTC.

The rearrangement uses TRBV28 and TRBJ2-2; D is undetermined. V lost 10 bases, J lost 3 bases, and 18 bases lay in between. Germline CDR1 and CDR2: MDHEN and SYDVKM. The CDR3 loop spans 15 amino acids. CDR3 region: CAIQAARVDTGELFF. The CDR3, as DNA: TGTGCCATCCAGGCGGCCCGGGTGGACACCGGGGAGCTGTTTTTT.

DNA of the CDR3: TGTGCCAGCAGCGGAAACTCCACCTGGGGCTATGGCTACACCTTC. This gives the protein CASSGNSTWGYGYTF. The V gene is TRBV7-9, the J gene TRBJ1-2; D gene ambiguous. The CDR3 runs 15 residues. V dropped 5 bases and J dropped 4 bases, with 17 bases sitting between them. Germline CDR1 SEHNR, CDR2 FQNEAQ (reference sequence).

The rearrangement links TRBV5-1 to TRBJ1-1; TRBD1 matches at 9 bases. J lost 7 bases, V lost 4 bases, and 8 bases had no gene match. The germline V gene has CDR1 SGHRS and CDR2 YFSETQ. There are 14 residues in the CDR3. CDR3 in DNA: TGCGCCAGCAGCAAGGGACAGGGAAGCGGTGAAGCTTTCTTT. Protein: CASSKGQGSGEAFF.

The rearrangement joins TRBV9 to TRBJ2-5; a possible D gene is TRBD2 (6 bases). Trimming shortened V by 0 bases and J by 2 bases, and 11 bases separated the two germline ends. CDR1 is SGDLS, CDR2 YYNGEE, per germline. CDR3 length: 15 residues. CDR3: CASSVVQGGQETQYF. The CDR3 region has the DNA TGTGCCAGCAGCGTAGTCCAGGGAGGACAAGAGACCCAGTACTTC.

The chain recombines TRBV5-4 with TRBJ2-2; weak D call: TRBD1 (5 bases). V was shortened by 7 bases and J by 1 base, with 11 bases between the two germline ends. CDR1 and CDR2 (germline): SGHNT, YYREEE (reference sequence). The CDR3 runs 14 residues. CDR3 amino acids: CASGFQGNTGELFF. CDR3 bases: TGTGCCAGCGGGTTCCAGGGGAACACCGGGGAGCTGTTTTTT.

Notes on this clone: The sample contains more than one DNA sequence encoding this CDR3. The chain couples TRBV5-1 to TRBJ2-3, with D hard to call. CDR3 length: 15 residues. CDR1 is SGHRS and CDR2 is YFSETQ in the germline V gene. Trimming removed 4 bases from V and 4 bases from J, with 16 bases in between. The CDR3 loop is CASSRAGGRADTQYF. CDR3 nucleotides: TGCGCCAGCAGCCGGGCAGGCGGTAGGGCAGATACGCAGTATTTT.

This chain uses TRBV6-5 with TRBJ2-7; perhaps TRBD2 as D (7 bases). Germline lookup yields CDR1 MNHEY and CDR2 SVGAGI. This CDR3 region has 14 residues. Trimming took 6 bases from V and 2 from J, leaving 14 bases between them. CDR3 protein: CASSPQGGTYEQYF. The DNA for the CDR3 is TGTGCCAGCAGCCCACAGGGAGGGACCTACGAGCAGTACTTC.

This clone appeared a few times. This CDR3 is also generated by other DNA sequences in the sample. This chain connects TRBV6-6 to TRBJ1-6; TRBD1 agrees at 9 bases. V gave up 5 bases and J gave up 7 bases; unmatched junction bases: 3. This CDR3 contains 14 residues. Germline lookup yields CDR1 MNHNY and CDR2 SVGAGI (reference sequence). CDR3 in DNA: TGTGCCAGCAGTAAAGGGACAGGGAATTCACCCCTCCACTTT. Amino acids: CASSKGTGNSPLHF.

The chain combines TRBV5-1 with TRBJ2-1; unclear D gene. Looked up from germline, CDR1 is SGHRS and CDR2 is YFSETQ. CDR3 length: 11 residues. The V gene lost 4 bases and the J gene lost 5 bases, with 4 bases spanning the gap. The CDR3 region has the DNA TGCGCCAGCAGCGCAAACAATGAGCAGTTCTTC. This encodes CASSANNEQFF.

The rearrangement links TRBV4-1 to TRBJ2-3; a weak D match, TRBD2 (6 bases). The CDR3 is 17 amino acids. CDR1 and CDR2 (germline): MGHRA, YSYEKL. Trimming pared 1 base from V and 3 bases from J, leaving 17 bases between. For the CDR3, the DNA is TGCGCCAGCAGCCAAGTCACGACTAGAGCTGTGACAGATACGCAGTATTTT. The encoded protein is CASSQVTTRAVTDTQYF.

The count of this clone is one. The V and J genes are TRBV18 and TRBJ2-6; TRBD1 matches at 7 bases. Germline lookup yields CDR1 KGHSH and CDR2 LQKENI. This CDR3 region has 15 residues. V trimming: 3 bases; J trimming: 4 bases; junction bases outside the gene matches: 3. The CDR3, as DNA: TGTGCCAGCTCACCTACAGGGGCCGGGGCCAACGTCCTGACTTTC. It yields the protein CASSPTGAGANVLTF.